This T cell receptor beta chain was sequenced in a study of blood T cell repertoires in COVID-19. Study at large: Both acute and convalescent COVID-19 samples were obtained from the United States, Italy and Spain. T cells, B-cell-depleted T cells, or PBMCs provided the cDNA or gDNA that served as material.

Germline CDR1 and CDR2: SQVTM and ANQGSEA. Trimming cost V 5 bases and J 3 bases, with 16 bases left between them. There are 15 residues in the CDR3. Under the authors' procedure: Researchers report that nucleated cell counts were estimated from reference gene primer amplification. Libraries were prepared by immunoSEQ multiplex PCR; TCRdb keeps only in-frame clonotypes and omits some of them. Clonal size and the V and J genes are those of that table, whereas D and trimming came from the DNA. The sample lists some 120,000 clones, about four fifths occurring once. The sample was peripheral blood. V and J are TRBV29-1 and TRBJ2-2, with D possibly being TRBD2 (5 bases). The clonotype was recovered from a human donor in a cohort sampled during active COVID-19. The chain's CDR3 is CSVLTTSRDTGELFF. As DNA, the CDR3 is TGCAGCGTTCTAACAACCTCGAGGGACACCGGGGAGCTGTTTTTT.